This T cell receptor (beta chain) was sequenced during a study of shared clonotypes between healthy human individuals. Study context: There were three CD4 naive, three CD4 memory, two CD8 naive and one CD8 memory plates per donor. Study-level results: How much donors shared clonotypes was expected to be affected by sequencing depth. The study generally estimated greater richness for naive than memory subsets.

Sequencing used immunoSEQ multiplex PCR; TCRdb keeps in-frame clones, though not all of them. The table lists over 1.4 million clones, around 97% of them singletons. Points on this clone: Its antigen is undetermined. Other nucleotide sequences from this sample produce the same CDR3.

Trimming removed 3 bases at V and 2 bases at J, with 3 bases between. The CDR3 length is 11 residues. Germline CDR1 reads SGHNT; CDR2 reads YYREEE (reference sequence). This receptor was identified in a man aged 30 to 45 in good health. The specimen sequenced was naive CD4+ T cells sorted from blood. Subset of the sample: CD45RA+ positively selected. V usage is TRBV5-4 and J usage is TRBJ2-7, with D unclear. The CDR3 spells CASSSPYEQYF. CDR3 DNA sequence: TGTGCCAGCAGCTCCCCCTACGAGCAGTACTTC.